The T cell receptor (beta chain) described here comes from a study of blood T cell repertoires in COVID-19. Study overall: The study drew acute and convalescent COVID-19 samples from the United States, Italy and Spain.

Participants were placed into cohorts based on the clinical history they reported. Recovered Cohort 3 donors showed two negative PCRs, clearance, or symptom resolution. Per the authors' pipeline: Quantification of nucleated cells was approximated via reference gene primer amplification. This table comes from immunoSEQ multiplex PCR, and its TCRdb copy is limited to in-frame clones, with some not included. V, J and clone size derive from that table, while D and trimming were established from the DNA sequence. The repertoire has approximately 300,000 clones, about 92% of them found once; the top ten carry 2.6%. Between the trimmed V and J ends, which lost 2 bases and 8 bases, there was a span of 14 bases. Germline V gene lookup returns CDR1 SGHNT and CDR2 YYREEE (reference sequence). The length of the CDR3 is 15 residues.

The TCR originated in a man aged 60 to 75 who had recovered from COVID-19. The sample was PBMCs or T cells enriched from blood (not recorded which). The rearrangement uses TRBV5-4 and TRBJ1-6; possibly TRBD1 for D (5 bases). The CDR3 DNA reads TGTGCCAGCAGCTTAGGTGGGGCTGGGGATTCACCCCTCCACTTT. It translates to CASSLGGAGDSPLHF.